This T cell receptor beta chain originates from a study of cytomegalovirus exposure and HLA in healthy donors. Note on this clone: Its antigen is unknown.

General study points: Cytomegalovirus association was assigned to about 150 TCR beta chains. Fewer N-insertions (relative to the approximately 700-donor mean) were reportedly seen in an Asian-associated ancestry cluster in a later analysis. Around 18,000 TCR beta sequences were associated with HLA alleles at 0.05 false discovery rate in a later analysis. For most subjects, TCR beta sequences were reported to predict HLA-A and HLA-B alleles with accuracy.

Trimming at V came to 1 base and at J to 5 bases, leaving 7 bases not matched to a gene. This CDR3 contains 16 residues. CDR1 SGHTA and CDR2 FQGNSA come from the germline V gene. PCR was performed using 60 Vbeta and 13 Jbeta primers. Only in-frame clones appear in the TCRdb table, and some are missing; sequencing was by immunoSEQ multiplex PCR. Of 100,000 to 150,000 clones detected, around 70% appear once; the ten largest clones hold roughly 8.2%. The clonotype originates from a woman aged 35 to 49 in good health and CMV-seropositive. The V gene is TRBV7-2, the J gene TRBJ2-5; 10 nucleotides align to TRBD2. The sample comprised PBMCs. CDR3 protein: CASSLGSSGGWETQYF. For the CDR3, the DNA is TGTGCCAGCAGCTTAGGGTCTAGCGGGGGTTGGGAGACCCAGTACTTC. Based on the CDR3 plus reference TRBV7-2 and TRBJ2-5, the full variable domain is GAGVSQSPSNKVTEKGKDVELRCDPISGHTALYWYRQSLGQGLEFLIYFQGNSAPDKSGLPSDRFSAERTGGSVSTLTIQRTQQEDSAVYLCASSLGSSGGWETQYFGPGTRLLVL.